This T cell receptor beta chain is from a study of early stage breast cancer tumors. Turning to the study itself: Most invasive tumors, about 80% of the 16, were ER+/PR+/HER2-.

Details on this clone: What it binds is not known.

Study-wide points: In about 90% of the 16 patients, blood comparison separated tumor from normal breast. Tumors had about 2.3-fold higher T cell density than normal breast.

Each sample had two DNA replicates, 0.5 ug blood or around 1.5 ug tissue. The protocol was immunoSEQ multiplex PCR, while the TCRdb copy is restricted to in-frame clones and leaves out a portion. The sample holds 25,000 to 35,000 clones, 75% to 90% seen once. The sequencing input was blood. The clonotype was recovered from a person in their sixties with breast cancer.

The CDR3 protein is CASSLVSFQEAFF. The CDR3 bases are TGTGCCAGCAGCTTAGTCAGTTTTCAGGAAGCTTTCTTT. The V gene is TRBV7-2, the J gene TRBJ1-1, with no clear D. CDR1 is SGHTA, CDR2 FQGNSA, per germline. The length of the CDR3 is 13 residues. Trimming shortened V by 1 base and J by 8 bases, and 11 bases separated the two germline ends. Supplemented by reference TRBV7-2 and TRBJ1-1, the full variable domain reads GAGVSQSPSNKVTEKGKDVELRCDPISGHTALYWYRQSLGQGLEFLIYFQGNSAPDKSGLPSDRFSAERTGGSVSTLTIQRTQQEDSAVYLCASSLVSFQEAFFGQGTRLTVV.